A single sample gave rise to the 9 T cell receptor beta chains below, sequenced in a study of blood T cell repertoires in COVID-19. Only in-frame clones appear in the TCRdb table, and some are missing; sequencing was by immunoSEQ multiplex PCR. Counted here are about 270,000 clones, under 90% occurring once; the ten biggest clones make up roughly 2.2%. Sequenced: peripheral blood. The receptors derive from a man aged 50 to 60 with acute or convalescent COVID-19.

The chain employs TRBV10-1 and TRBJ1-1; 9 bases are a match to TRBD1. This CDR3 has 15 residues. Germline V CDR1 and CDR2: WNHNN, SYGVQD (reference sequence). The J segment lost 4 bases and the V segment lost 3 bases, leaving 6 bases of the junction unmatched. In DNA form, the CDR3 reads TGCGCCAGCAGTGACCTGGACAGGGGAGGCACTGAAGCTTTCTTT. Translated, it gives CASSDLDRGGTEAFF.

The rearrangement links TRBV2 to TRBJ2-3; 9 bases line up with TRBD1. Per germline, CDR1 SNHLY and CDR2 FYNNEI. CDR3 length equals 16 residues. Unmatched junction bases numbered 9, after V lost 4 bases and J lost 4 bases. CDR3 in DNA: TGTGCCAGCAGTGGGACAGGGGAAAGTGGGTCAGATACGCAGTATTTT. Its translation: CASSGTGESGSDTQYF.

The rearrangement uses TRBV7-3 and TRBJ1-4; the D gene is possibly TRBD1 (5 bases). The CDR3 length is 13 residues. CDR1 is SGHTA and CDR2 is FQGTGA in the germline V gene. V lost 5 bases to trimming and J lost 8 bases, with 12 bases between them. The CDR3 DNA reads TGTGCCAGCAGCCAAGGGGTTGGGGAAAAACTGTTTTTT. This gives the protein CASSQGVGEKLFF. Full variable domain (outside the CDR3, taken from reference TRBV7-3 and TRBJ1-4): GAGVSQTPSNKVTEKGKYVELRCDPISGHTALYWYRQSLGQGPEFLIYFQGTGAADDSGLPNDRFFAVRPEGSVSTLKIQRTERGDSAVYLCASSQGVGEKLFFGSGTQLSVL.

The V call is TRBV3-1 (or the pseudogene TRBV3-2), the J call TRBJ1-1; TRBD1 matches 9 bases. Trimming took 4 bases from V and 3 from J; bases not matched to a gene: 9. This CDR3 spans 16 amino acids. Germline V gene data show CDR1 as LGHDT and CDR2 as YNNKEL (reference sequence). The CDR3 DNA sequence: TGTGCCAGCAGCCCCGCTTCGGGACAGGGCTACACTGAAGCTTTCTTT. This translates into CASSPASGQGYTEAFF.

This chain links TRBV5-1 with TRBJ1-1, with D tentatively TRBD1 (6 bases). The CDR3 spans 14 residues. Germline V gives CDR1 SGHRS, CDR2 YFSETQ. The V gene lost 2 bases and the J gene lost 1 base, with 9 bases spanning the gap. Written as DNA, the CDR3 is TGCGCCAGCAGCTTATGGGACACGAACACTGAAGCTTTCTTT. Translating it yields CASSLWDTNTEAFF.

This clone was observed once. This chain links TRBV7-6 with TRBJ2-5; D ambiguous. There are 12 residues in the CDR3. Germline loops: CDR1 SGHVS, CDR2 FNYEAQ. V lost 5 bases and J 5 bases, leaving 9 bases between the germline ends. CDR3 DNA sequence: TGTGCCAGCAGCCCGAGTTGGGAGACCCAGTACTTC. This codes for CASSPSWETQYF.

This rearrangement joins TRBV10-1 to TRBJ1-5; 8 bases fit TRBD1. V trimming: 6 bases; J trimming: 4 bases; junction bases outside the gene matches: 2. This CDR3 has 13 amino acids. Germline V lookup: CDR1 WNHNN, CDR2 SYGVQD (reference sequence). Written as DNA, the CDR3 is TGCGCCAGCAGCCGGGACAGGAATCAGCCCCAGCATTTT. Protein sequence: CASSRDRNQPQHF.

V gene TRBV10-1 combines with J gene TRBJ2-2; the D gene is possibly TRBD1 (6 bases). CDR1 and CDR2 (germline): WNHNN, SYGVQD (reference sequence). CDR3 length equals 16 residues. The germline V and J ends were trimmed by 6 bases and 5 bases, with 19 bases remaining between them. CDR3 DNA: TGCGCCAGCAGCCTGACAGGCGCCCCCCCAACCGGGGAGCTGTTTTTT. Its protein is CASSLTGAPPTGELFF.

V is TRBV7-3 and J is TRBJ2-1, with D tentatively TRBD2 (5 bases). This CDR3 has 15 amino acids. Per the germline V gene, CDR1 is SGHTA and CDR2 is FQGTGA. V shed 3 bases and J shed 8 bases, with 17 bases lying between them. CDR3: CASSFRGLMGDEQFF. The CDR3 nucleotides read TGTGCCAGCAGCTTCCGGGGTCTCATGGGCGATGAGCAGTTCTTC.